This T cell receptor (beta chain) comes out of a study of shared clonotypes between healthy human individuals. As handled by the study authors: ImmunoSEQ gave junction-only sequences without quality scores, so filtering differed. Repertoires were generated with immunoSEQ multiplex PCR, while TCRdb's copy carries only in-frame clones and drops some. The DNA gave D and trimming, while V, J and clone size come from that table. The sample lists about 990,000 clones, 75% to 80% occurring once. The CDR3 covers 15 residues. The trim removed 0 bases at V and 8 bases at J, leaving 7 bases unmatched. The V gene's germline CDR1 is SGHRS and CDR2 YFSETQ. Adults of Caucasian background living in Nashville, Tennessee made up all donors. A CD45RA-negative memory subset and a CD45RA+ naive subset were separated from the CD4+ cells.

The chain joins TRBV5-1 to TRBJ1-4; 7 positions match TRBD1. Sequencing used memory CD4+ T cells from PBMCs. This sample's subset: CD45RA-negative fraction. The TCR sequence derives from a man between 18 and 29 years old in good health. Some clones in this sample may be carry-over from other donors' samples. The DNA for the CDR3 is TGCGCCAGCAGCTTGGACCTGACAGGGAGGGAAAAACTGTTTTTT. The encoded protein is CASSLDLTGREKLFF.